The rows below give T cell receptor beta chains drawn from one sample of a study of cytomegalovirus exposure and HLA in healthy donors. Only in-frame clones appear in the TCRdb table, and some are missing; sequencing was by immunoSEQ multiplex PCR. The sample yields about 140,000 clones, roughly 77% seen once. Sequencing input: PBMCs. These receptors were obtained from a female donor in good health and CMV-seronegative. CDR3s include the opening cysteine and the closing phenylalanine or tryptophan. D genes are given only for firm matches. Some rows have no size entry. The others give once, few or many, or a class for an expanded clone.

J,D,V,length,size,DNA,CDR3
TRBJ2-1,TRBD1,TRBV27,15,.,TGTGCCAGCAGTTCAAGGACAGGGGGCTTGGGTGAGCAGTTCTTC,CASSSRTGGLGEQFF
TRBJ2-7,.,TRBV7-9,12,few,TGTGCCAGCAGCTTAGACAGGGACGAGCAGTACTTC,CASSLDRDEQYF
TRBJ2-1,TRBD2,TRBV28,14,few,TGTGCCAGCGGGGATCAAGCGGGGCGAAATGAGCAGTTCTTC,CASGDQAGRNEQFF
TRBJ2-7,TRBD2,TRBV5-1,17,.,TGCGCCAGCAGCTTGGGACTAGCGGGGGCTAGCTCCTACGAGCAGTACTTC,CASSLGLAGASSYEQYF
TRBJ2-2,.,TRBV9,15,.,TGTGCCAGCAGCGTAAAACAACAGAACACCGGGGAGCTGTTTTTT,CASSVKQQNTGELFF
TRBJ1-2,.,TRBV7-2,13,.,TGTGCCAGCAGCCCGTGGGAGGGACGAGGCTACGCCTTC,CASSPWEGRGYAF
TRBJ1-1,.,TRBV10-3,13,few,TGTGCCATCAGTGAACCCCGGAGTGCTGAAGCTTTCTTT,CAISEPRSAEAFF
TRBJ2-7,.,TRBV7-9,15,.,TGTGCCAGCAGCTTAGAACTAGGAGAGGGTTACGAGCAGTACTTC,CASSLELGEGYEQYF
TRBJ2-5,TRBD1,TRBV5-6,13,.,TGTGCCAGCAGCAGTCAGGGGGAAGAGACCCAGTACTTC,CASSSQGEETQYF
TRBJ2-1,TRBD2,TRBV7-9,17,.,TGTGCCAGCAGCTTAGGCCGACTAGCTCAGGCCTACAATGAGCAGTTCTTC,CASSLGRLAQAYNEQFF